This TCR beta chain was observed in a study of blood T cells in healthy people across ages. Study at large: Per two T cells, template switching captured roughly one barcoded beta molecule.

This clonotype was counted only a few times. At least 7 million PBMCs were isolated per sample. The authors extracted at least 6 micrograms of total RNA per sample. This CDR3 region has 14 residues. V dropped 5 bases and J dropped 3 bases, with 12 bases sitting between them. CDR1 SNHLY and CDR2 FYNNEI come from the germline V gene. The use of a sample-barcoded 5' primer and a J-beta primer mix characterized a second PCR of roughly 6 to 11 cycles. MiXCR, run by TCRdb on the 5' RACE reads, gives a single entry per CDR3 protein. Found here are about 1.1 million distinct CDR3 sequences, roughly two fifths of them singletons; the top ten hold around 12%.

The sample was blood. The chain uses TRBV2 and TRBJ2-3; a possible D gene is TRBD1 (6 bases). The sequence was collected from a man younger than 35 in good health. The CDR3 DNA reads as TGTGCCAGCAGTAACAGGGCTAGGACAGATACGCAGTATTTT. Protein product: CASSNRARTDTQYF. Full variable domain (missing parts from reference TRBV2 and TRBJ2-3): EPEVTQTPSHQVTQMGQEVILRCVPISNHLYFYWYRQILGQKVEFLVSFYNNEISEKSEIFDDQFSVERPDGSNFTLKIRSTKLEDSAMYFCASSNRARTDTQYFGPGTRLTVL.